This T cell receptor beta chain is from a study of sequential checkpoint blockade in melanoma (dated by TCRdb to the late 2010s). Describing the broader study: Using 1:1 randomization, the trial assigned patients either to first-line nivolumab followed by ipilimumab (arm A) or to ipilimumab followed by nivolumab (arm B). Maintenance nivolumab came after each of the two trial sequences.

Reading from cysteine to phenylalanine, the CDR3 counts 15 amino acids. The read is trimmed to its CDR3 DNA, 45 bases read in frame from base 1. The germline V gene specifies SGHAT as CDR1 and FQNNGV as CDR2. V is clipped by 5 bases and J by 4 bases, and the sequence between their germline boundaries is 18 bases long. The sample's treatment or condition, from its label and the paper: randomized to nivolumab then ipilimumab (arm A) or the reverse (arm B). None of the trial patients had been given prior DNA-damaging chemotherapy. Thawed PBMCs were sorted on a FACS Aria II flow cytometer to isolate live CD3+CD8+ cells negative for CD19 and CD56. CheckMate 064, a randomized, open-label phase II trial of sequential checkpoint blockade, was the source of the samples, all of which came from patients with melanoma. Leukapheresis was used to collect peripheral blood mononuclear cells, which were then purified with Ficoll-Paque and frozen in human serum with roughly 9.8% DMSO. Purity of sorted blood CD3+CD8+ cells was verified at >98% immediately after sorting, followed by DNA extraction.

General study outcomes and caveats: Larger, independent patient cohorts are needed to validate the response-prediction model that combines TCR metrics and mutation burden.

As regards this clone: The antigen this receptor binds is unknown. Base quality data are lacking; no much larger clone is found one base away.

The immunoSEQ Assay was used to immunosequence TCRbeta CDR3 regions from genomic DNA. Genomic DNA was amplified by bias-controlled multiplex PCR before high-throughput sequencing. In the paper's pipeline: To quantify the absolute abundance of each unique TCRbeta CDR3 region, the sequences were collapsed and filtered. Clonality, defined as 1 minus Pielou's evenness, was calculated using productive rearrangements only. A previously published method was used to identify clones whose frequencies were significantly greater in on-treatment samples than in baseline samples. Imported from immuneACCESS, the table was reduced by TCRdb to in-frame sequences with V and J called. These copies leave out some clones; in studies compared against another copy, an unresolved V gene accounts for under half, and the cause of the remainder is not known. Clone size and V and J calls were adopted from that table, with D and trimming inferred from the DNA. The sample table holds about 7,700 clones, of which 50% to 75% were seen once. The top ten clones comprise about 8.7% of the sample.

The V and J segments used are TRBV11-2 and TRBJ2-7, with a weak D call of TRBD2 (6 bases match). This sequence originates from a human donor with melanoma. Sequenced here: CD8+ T cells sorted from blood (inferred from file names), sampled from a patient given nivolumab and ipilimumab in sequence. Here the CDR3 is given as CASSRRLVTVYEQYF. The DNA reads as follows: TGTGCCAGCAGCCGCCGACTAGTAACGGTGTACGAGCAGTACTTC.